This is a list of T cell receptor beta chains from one sample in a study of T cells in Graves' hyperthyroidism and ophthalmopathy. TCRdb fed the multiplex PCR reads into MiXCR, producing one record per CDR3 protein. Of about 580,000 distinct CDR3 sequences listed, around 14% are singletons. Sequencing was done on a sample of blood. The source is a woman aged 30 to 39 with Graves' hyperthyroidism that later progressed to Graves' ophthalmopathy. Each CDR3 is given with its conserved first and last residue. The order of the fields is J gene, clone size, V gene, D gene, CDR3 protein, CDR3 DNA. The D gene is left open where the match is weak. Only part of the rows carry a size: once, few, many, or a class if the clone is expanded.

TRBJ2-7 many TRBV6-2/TRBV6-3 TRBD1 CASSYSAGATGEQYF TGTGCCAGCAGTTACTCGGCAGGGGCGACAGGGGAGCAGTACTTC
TRBJ2-3 many TRBV6-2/TRBV6-3 TRBD2 CASSKLAEPTDTQYF TGTGCCAGCAGTAAACTAGCGGAACCCACAGATACGCAGTATTTT
TRBJ2-1 many TRBV20-1 NA CSAMGGGEQFF TGCAGTGCTATGGGCGGGGGCGAGCAGTTCTTC
TRBJ2-7 many TRBV7-2 NA CASSPYLTYEQYF TGTGCCAGCAGCCCATACTTGACCTACGAGCAGTACTTC
TRBJ1-6 many TRBV20-1 TRBD1 CSARDSKTGLDSPLHF TGCAGTGCTAGAGACTCAAAGACAGGGTTGGATTCACCCCTCCACTTT
TRBJ1-5 NA TRBV20-1 NA CSARRHSDSNQPQHF TGCAGTGCTAGGAGGCATTCAGATAGCAATCAGCCCCAGCATTTT
TRBJ2-1 NA TRBV5-1 TRBD2 CASNREGRYNEQFF TGCGCCAGCAATCGGGAGGGGCGCTACAATGAGCAGTTCTTC
TRBJ1-5 NA TRBV28 NA CASSLMQAGNQPQHF TGTGCCAGCAGTTTAATGCAGGCTGGCAATCAGCCCCAGCATTTT
TRBJ1-3 few TRBV20-1 NA CSARWTASGNTIYF TGCAGTGCTAGATGGACGGCCTCTGGAAACACCATATATTTT
TRBJ2-2 NA TRBV4-1 TRBD2 CASSRGTSGLNTGELFF TGCGCCAGCAGCAGGGGGACTAGCGGGCTGAACACCGGGGAGCTGTTTTTT
TRBJ2-1 NA TRBV19 TRBD2 CASSFIGLAGGRVNEQFF TGTGCCAGTAGCTTTATCGGACTAGCGGGAGGGCGGGTCAATGAGCAGTTCTTC
TRBJ1-1 few TRBV6-2/TRBV6-3 NA CASSSARRYTEAFF TGTGCCAGCAGTTCAGCGCGGAGGTACACTGAAGCTTTCTTT
TRBJ2-7 NA TRBV2 TRBD1 CASSGPGTGTYEQYF TGTGCCAGCAGTGGTCCCGGGACAGGGACCTACGAGCAGTACTTC
TRBJ2-3 many TRBV28 NA CASSLIGGGFSTDTQYF TGTGCCAGCAGTTTAATCGGGGGAGGCTTTAGCACAGATACGCAGTATTTT
TRBJ2-3 NA TRBV10-3 NA CAISESRGTQRLFTDTQYF TGTGCCATCAGTGAGTCGCGAGGTACCCAGCGGCTTTTCACAGATACGCAGTATTTT
TRBJ1-1 many TRBV18 NA CASSGQNVPEAFF TGTGCCAGCTCCGGACAGAACGTCCCTGAAGCTTTCTTT
TRBJ2-3 few TRBV19 TRBD2 CASSPQAGEKDTQYF TGTGCCAGTAGTCCTCAAGCGGGAGAAAAAGATACGCAGTATTTT
TRBJ2-7 NA TRBV7-2 TRBD2 CASSLGSLAGGYEQYF TGTGCCAGCAGCTTAGGATCACTAGCGGGAGGGTACGAGCAGTACTTC
TRBJ1-6 NA TRBV10-2 NA CASSEGAGAYNSPLHF TGCGCCAGCAGTGAAGGAGCGGGCGCCTATAATTCACCCCTCCACTTT
TRBJ1-3 many TRBV27 TRBD1 CASRTVGQGAGNTIYF TGTGCCAGCAGGACCGTTGGACAGGGCGCTGGAAACACCATATATTTT
TRBJ1-2 few TRBV3-1 NA CASSQDGPGVSF TGTGCCAGCAGCCAAGACGGACCCGGGGTATCCTTC
TRBJ1-3 many TRBV12-3/TRBV12-4 TRBD1 CASSAIRQGVGNTIYF TGTGCCAGCAGTGCCATCCGACAGGGTGTTGGAAACACCATATATTTT
TRBJ2-7 many TRBV7-8 NA CASSPASEQYF TGTGCCAGCAGCCCCGCCTCGGAGCAGTACTTC
TRBJ2-1 NA TRBV7-9 TRBD2 CASYAGGPRSYNEQFF TGTGCCAGCTACGCGGGAGGGCCCCGCTCCTACAATGAGCAGTTCTTC
TRBJ2-5 NA TRBV2 NA CASSSRVQETEYF TGTGCCAGCAGTAGCAGGGTGCAAGAGACCGAGTACTTC
TRBJ2-5 many TRBV30 NA CACLSIQETQYF TGTGCCTGTCTGAGTATCCAAGAGACCCAGTACTTC
TRBJ2-7 many TRBV28 TRBD1 CASSSPAGGGYEQYF TGTGCCAGCAGCTCCCCGGCAGGGGGCGGATACGAGCAGTACTTC
TRBJ2-7 few TRBV7-9 TRBD2 CASSPGGSFAYEQYF TGTGCCAGCAGCCCGGGGGGGTCCTTTGCTTACGAGCAGTACTTC
TRBJ2-1 many TRBV30 NA CAWRDSNYPKNEQFF TGTGCCTGGAGGGACTCTAACTACCCGAAGAATGAGCAGTTCTTC
TRBJ1-3 many TRBV5-1 NA CASSRTTGFSGNTIYF TGCGCCAGCAGCCGTACTACAGGGTTCTCTGGAAACACCATATATTTT
TRBJ2-7 many TRBV2 TRBD2 CARGTSGTYEQYF TGTGCCAGAGGGACTAGCGGAACTTACGAGCAGTACTTC
TRBJ1-4 many TRBV7-9 NA CASIHSNEKLFF TGTGCCAGCATACACTCCAATGAAAAACTGTTTTTT
TRBJ1-1 NA TRBV12-3/TRBV12-4 NA CASSFPATGEAFF TGTGCCAGCAGTTTTCCTGCCACCGGGGAAGCTTTCTTT
TRBJ2-6 many TRBV12-3/TRBV12-4 NA CASSLGGVDGANVLTF TGTGCCAGCAGTTTAGGGGGGGTAGATGGGGCCAACGTCCTGACTTTC
TRBJ1-3 NA TRBV28 TRBD1 CASSSQPKTGFGNTIYF TGTGCCAGCAGTTCACAACCGAAGACAGGGTTTGGAAACACCATATATTTT
TRBJ2-5 once TRBV7-3 NA CASSLWSGEETQYF TGTGCCAGCAGCTTATGGAGTGGCGAAGAGACCCAGTACTTC
TRBJ1-1 NA TRBV2 TRBD1 CATGTGQGTEAFF TGTGCCACAGGGACAGGCCAAGGGACTGAAGCTTTCTTT
TRBJ1-2 NA TRBV2 TRBD1 CASRDRGELGYGYTF TGTGCCAGCAGGGACAGGGGAGAACTTGGTTATGGCTACACCTTC
TRBJ1-3 few TRBV20-1 NA CSARIGDIGNTIYF TGCAGTGCGCGGATAGGGGATATCGGAAACACCATATATTTT